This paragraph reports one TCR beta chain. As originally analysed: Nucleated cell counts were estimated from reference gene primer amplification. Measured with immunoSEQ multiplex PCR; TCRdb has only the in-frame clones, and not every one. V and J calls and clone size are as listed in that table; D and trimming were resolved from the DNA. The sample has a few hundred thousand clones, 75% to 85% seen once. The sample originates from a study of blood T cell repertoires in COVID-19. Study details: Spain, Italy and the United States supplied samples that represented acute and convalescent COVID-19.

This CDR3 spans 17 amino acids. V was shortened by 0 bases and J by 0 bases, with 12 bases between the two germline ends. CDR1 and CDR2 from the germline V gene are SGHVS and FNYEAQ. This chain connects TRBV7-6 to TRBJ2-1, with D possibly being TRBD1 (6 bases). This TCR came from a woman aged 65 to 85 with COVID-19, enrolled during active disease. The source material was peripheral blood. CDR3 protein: CASSLASRGSSYNEQFF. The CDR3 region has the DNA TGTGCCAGCAGCTTAGCAAGTAGGGGGAGCTCCTACAATGAGCAGTTCTTC.